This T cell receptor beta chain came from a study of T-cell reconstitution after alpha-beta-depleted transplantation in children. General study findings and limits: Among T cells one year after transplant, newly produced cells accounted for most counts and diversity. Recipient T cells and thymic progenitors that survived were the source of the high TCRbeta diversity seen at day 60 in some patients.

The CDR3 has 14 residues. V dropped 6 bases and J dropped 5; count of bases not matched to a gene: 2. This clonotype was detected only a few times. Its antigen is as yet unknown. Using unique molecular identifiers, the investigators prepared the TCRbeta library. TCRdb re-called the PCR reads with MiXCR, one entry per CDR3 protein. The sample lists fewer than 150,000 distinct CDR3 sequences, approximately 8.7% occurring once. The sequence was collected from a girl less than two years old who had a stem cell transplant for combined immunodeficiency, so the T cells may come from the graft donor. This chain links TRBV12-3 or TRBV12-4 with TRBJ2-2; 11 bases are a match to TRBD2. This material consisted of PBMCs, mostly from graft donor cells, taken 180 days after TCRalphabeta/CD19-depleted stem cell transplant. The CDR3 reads CASRSSGGTGELFF. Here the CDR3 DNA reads TGTGCCAGCAGGTCTAGCGGGGGGACCGGGGAGCTGTTTTTT.